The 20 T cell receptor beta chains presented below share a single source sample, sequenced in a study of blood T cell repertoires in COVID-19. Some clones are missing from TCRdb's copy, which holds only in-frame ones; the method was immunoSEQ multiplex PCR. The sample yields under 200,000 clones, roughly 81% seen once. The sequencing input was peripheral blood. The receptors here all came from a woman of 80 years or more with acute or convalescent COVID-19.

The CDR3 protein is CSAGQGTDTQYF. The CDR3 nucleotides read TGCAGCGCCGGACAGGGGACAGATACGCAGTATTTT. This chain links TRBV29-1 with TRBJ2-3; 9 bases are shared with TRBD1. Germline V gene sequence: CDR1 SQVTM, CDR2 ANQGSEA. The V and J ends lost 7 bases and 3 bases, in that order; junction bases with no gene match: 2. This CDR3 spans 12 amino acids.

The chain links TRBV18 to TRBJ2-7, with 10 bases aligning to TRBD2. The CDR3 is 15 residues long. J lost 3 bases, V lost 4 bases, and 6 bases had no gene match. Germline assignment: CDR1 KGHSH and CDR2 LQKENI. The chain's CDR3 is CASSLGLAELYEQYF. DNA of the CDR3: TGTGCCAGCTCACTCGGACTAGCGGAACTCTACGAGCAGTACTTC.

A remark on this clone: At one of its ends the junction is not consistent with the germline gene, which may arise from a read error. CDR3 in amino acids: CASSEDRGAEAFF. CDR3 DNA: TGTGCCAGCAGCGAAGACAGGGGGGCTGAAGCTTTCTTT. The gene calls are TRBV2 and TRBJ1-1, with 9 nucleotides matching TRBD1. CDR3 length: 13 amino acids. The germline V gene encodes CDR1 SNHLY and CDR2 FYNNEI.

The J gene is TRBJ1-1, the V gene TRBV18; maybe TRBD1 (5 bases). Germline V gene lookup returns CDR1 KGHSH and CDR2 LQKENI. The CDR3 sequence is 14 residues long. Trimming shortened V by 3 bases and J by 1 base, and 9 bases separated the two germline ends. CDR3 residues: CASSPPGGNTEAFF. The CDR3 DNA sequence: TGTGCCAGCTCACCCCCCGGGGGGAACACTGAAGCTTTCTTT. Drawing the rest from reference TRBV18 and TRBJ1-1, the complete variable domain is NAGVMQNPRHLVRRRGQEARLRCSPMKGHSHVYWYRQLPEEGLKFMVYLQKENIIDESGMPKERFSAEFPKEGPSILRIQQVVRGDSAAYFCASSPPGGNTEAFFGQGTRLTVV.

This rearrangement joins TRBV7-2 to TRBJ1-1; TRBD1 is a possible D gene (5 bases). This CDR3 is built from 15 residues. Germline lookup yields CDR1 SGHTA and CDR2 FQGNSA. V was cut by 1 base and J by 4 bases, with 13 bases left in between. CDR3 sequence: CASSLGLGLGTEAFF. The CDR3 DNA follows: TGTGCCAGCAGCTTAGGTCTGGGGCTCGGCACTGAAGCTTTCTTT.

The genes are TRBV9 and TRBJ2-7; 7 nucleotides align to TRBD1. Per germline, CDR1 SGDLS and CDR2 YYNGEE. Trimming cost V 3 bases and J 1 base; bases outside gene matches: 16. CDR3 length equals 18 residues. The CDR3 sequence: CASSGGTGLRDRSYEQYF. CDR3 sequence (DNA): TGTGCCAGCAGCGGGGGTACCGGTTTGAGGGACAGATCCTACGAGCAGTACTTC.

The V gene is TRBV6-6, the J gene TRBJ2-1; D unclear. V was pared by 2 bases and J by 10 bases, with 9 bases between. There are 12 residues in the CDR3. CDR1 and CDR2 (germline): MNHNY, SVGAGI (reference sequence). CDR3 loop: CASSYPPQEQFF. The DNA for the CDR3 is TGTGCCAGCAGTTACCCACCCCAGGAGCAGTTCTTC.

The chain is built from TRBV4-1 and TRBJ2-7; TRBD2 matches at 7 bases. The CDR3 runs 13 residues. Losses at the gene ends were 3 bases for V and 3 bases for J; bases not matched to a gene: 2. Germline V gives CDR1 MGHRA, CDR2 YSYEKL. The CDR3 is CASSQGTIYEQYF. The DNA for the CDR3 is TGCGCCAGCAGCCAGGGGACTATCTACGAGCAGTACTTC.

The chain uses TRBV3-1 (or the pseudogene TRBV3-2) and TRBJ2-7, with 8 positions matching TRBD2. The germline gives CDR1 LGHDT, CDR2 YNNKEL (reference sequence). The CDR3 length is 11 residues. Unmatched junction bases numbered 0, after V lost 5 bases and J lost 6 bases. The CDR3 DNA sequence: TGTGCCAGCAGCGCGGGGGGCGAGCAGTACTTC. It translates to CASSAGGEQYF.

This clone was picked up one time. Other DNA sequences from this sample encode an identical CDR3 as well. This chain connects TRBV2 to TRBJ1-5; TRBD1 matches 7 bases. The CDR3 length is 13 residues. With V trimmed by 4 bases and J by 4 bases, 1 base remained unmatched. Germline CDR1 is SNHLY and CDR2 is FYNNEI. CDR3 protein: CASSGTGNQPQHF. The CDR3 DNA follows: TGTGCCAGCAGTGGGACAGGTAATCAGCCCCAGCATTTT.

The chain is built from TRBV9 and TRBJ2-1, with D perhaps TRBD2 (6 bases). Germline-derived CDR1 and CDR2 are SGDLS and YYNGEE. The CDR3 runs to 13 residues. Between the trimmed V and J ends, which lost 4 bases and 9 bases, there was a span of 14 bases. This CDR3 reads CASSPGGEGEQFF. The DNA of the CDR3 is TGTGCCAGCAGCCCCGGGGGAGAGGGTGAGCAGTTCTTC.

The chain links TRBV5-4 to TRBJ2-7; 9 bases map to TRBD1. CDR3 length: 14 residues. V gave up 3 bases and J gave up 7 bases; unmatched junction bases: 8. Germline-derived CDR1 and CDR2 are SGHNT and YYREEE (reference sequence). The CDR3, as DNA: TGTGCCAGCAGCTCGACAGGGGGATATCGGGAGCAGTACTTC. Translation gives CASSSTGGYREQYF.

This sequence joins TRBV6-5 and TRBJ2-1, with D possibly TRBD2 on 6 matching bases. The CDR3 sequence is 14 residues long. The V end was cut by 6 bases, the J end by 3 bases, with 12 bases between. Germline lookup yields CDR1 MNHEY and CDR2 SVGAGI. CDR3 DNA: TGTGCCAGCAGCAAGGGACTGGGCTACAATGAGCAGTTCTTC. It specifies CASSKGLGYNEQFF.

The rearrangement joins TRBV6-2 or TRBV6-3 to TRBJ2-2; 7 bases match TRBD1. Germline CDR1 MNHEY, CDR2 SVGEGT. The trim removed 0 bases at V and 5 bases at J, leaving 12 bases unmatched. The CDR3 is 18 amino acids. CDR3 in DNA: TGTGCCAGCAGTTACTCGGTTGTGGCAGGGGGAGATACCGGGGAGCTGTTTTTT. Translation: CASSYSVVAGGDTGELFF.

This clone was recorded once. CDR3 DNA sequence: TGTGCCAGCAGTCACGGGTCCATGAGACGCACAGATACGCAGTATTTT. This translates into CASSHGSMRRTDTQYF. V and J are TRBV28 and TRBJ2-3; D uncertain. Germline CDR1 reads MDHEN; CDR2 reads SYDVKM. The CDR3 is made up of 16 amino acids. Trimming removed 5 bases at V and 1 base at J, with 16 bases between.

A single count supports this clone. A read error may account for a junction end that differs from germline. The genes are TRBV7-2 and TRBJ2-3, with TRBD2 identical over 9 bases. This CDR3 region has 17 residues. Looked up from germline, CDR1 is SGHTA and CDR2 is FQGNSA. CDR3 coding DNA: TGTGCCAACAGCTCGATAGCCGGTAGCGGGAGAACAGATACGCAGTATTTT. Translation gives CANSSIAGSGRTDTQYF.

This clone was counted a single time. The CDR3 DNA reads as TGTGCCAGCAGTCTGGGACAGCCGAACTATGGCTACACCTTC. It is translated as CASSLGQPNYGYTF. This chain joins TRBV6-5 and TRBJ1-2, with 7 bases that match TRBD1. CDR1 and CDR2 from the germline V gene are MNHEY and SVGAGI. This CDR3 comprises 14 residues. The trim removed 5 bases at V and 2 bases at J, leaving 5 bases unmatched.

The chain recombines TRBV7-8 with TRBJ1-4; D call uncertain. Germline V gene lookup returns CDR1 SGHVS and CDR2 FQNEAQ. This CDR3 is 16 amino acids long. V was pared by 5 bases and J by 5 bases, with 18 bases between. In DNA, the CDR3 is TGTGCCAGCAGCCCTAGGAGCACGAAACCAAATGAAAAACTGTTTTTT. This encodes CASSPRSTKPNEKLFF.

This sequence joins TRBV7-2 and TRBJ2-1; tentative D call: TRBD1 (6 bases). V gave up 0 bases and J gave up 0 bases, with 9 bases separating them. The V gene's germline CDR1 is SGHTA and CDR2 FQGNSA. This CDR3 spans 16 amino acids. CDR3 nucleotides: TGTGCCAGCAGCTTAGCCTGGGACAACTCCTACAATGAGCAGTTCTTC. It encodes CASSLAWDNSYNEQFF.

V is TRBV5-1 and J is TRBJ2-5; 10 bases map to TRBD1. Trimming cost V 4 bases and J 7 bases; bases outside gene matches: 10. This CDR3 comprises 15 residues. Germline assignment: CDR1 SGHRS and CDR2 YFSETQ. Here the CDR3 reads CASSRGPDRGGTQYF. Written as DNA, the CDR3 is TGCGCCAGCAGCCGGGGCCCGGACAGGGGGGGGACCCAGTACTTC.